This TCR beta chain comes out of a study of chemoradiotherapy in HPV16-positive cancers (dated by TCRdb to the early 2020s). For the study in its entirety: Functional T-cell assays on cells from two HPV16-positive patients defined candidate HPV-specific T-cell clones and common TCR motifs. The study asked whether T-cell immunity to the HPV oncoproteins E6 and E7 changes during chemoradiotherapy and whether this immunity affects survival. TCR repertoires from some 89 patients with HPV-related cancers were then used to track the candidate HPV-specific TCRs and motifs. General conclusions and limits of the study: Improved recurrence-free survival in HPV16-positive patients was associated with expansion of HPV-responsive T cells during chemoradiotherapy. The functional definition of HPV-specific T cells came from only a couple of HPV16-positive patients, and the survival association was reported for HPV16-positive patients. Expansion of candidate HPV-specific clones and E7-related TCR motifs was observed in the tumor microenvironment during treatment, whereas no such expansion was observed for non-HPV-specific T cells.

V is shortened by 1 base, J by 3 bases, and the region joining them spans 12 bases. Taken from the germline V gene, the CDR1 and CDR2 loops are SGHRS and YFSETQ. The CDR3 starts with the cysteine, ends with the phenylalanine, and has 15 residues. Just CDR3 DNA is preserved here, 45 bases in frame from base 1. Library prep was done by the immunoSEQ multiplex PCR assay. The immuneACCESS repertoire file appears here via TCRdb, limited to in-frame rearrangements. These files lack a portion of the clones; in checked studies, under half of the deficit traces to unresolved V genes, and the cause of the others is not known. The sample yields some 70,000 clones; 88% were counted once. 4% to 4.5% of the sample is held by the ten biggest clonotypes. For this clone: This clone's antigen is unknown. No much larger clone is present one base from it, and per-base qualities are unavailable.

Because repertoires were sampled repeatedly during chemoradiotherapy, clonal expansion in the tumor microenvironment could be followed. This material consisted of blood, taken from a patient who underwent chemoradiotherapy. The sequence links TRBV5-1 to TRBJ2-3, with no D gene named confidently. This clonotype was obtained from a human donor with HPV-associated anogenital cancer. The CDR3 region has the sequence CASSLIAQTTDTQYF. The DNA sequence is TGCGCCAGCAGCTTGATCGCCCAAACTACAGATACGCAGTATTTT. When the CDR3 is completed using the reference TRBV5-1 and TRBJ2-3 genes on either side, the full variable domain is KAGVTQTPRYLIKTRGQQVTLSCSPISGHRSVSWYQQTPGQGLQFLFEYFSETQRNKGNFPGRFSGRQFSNSRSEMNVSTLELGDSALYLCASSLIAQTTDTQYFGPGTRLTVL.